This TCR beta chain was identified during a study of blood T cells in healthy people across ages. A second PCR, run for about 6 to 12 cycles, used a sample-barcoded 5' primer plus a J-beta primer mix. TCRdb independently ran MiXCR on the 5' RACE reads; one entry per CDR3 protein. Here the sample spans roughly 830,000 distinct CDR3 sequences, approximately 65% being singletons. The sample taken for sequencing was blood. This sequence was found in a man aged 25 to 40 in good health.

The CDR3 spells CATIQIGNSYEQYF. CDR3 sequence (DNA): TGTGCCACCATCCAGATAGGGAACTCCTACGAGCAGTACTTC. This chain uses TRBV10-3 with TRBJ2-7, with D unresolved. Germline V CDR1 and CDR2: ENHRY, SYGVKD. Trimming removed 10 bases at V and 0 bases at J, with 16 bases between. The CDR3 sequence is 14 residues long.